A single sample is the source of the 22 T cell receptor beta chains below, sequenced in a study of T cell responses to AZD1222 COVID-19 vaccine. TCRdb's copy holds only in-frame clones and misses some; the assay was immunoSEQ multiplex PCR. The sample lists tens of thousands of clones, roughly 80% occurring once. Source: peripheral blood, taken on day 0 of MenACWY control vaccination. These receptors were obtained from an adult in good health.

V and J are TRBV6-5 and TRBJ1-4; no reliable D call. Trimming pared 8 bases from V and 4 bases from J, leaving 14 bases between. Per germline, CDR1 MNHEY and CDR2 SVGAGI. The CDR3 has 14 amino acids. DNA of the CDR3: TGTGCCAGCGGCGAGGGTGGTGGTAATGAAAAACTGTTTTTT. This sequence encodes CASGEGGGNEKLFF.

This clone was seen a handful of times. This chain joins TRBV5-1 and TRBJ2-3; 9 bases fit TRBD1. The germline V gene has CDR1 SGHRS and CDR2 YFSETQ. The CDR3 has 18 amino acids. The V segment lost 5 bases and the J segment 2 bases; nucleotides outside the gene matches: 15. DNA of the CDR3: TGCGCCAGCAGGGAACAGGGGGCAGTAGGTTTTAACACAGATACGCAGTATTTT. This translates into CASREQGAVGFNTDTQYF.

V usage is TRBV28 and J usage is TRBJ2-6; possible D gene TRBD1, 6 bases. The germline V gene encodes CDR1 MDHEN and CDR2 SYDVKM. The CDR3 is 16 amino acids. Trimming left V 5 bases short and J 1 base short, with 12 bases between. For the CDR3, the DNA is TGTGCCAGCAGTGCTCCAGGGGATTCTGGGGCCAACGTCCTGACTTTC. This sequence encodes CASSAPGDSGANVLTF.

In DNA, the CDR3 is TGTGCCAGCAGTCTGGGGACCGGGACCGATACGCAGTATTTT. This sequence encodes CASSLGTGTDTQYF. The chain links TRBV27 to TRBJ2-3, with D perhaps being TRBD1 or TRBD2 (5 bases each). The V end was cut by 5 bases, the J end by 6 bases, with 15 bases between. Germline V gene data show CDR1 as MNHEY and CDR2 as SMNVEV (reference sequence). CDR3 size: 14 residues.

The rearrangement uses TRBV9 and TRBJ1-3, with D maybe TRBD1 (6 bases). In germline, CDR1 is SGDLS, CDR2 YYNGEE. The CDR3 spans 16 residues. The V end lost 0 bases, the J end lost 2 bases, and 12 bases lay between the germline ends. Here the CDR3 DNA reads TGTGCCAGCAGCGTAGCTGGACAGACTACTGGAAACACCATATATTTT. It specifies CASSVAGQTTGNTIYF.

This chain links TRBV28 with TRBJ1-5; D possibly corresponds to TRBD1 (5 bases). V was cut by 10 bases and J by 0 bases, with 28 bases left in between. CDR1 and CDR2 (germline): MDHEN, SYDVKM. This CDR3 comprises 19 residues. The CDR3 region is CATQPQGRLFMTSNQPQHF. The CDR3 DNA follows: TGTGCCACCCAACCCCAGGGAAGACTATTCATGACTAGCAATCAGCCCCAGCATTTT. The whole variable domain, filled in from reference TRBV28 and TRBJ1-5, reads DVKVTQSSRYLVKRTGEKVFLECVQDMDHENMFWYRQDPGLGLRLIYFSYDVKMKEKGDIPEGYSVSREKKERFSLILESASTNQTSMYLCATQPQGRLFMTSNQPQHFGDGTRLSIL.

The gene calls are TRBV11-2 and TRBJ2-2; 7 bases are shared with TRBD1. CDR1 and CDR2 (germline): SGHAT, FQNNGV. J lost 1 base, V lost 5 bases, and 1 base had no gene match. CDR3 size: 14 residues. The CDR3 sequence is CASSHRGNTGELFF. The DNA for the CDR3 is TGTGCCAGCAGCCACAGGGGGAACACCGGGGAGCTGTTTTTT. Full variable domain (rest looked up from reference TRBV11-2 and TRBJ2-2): EAGVAQSPRYKIIEKRQSVAFWCNPISGHATLYWYQQILGQGPKLLIQFQNNGVVDDSQLPKDRFSAERLKGVDSTLKIQPAKLEDSAVYLCASSHRGNTGELFFGEGSRLTVL.

CDR3 DNA sequence: TGTGCCAGCAGTTACAGGAGGGATGAAAAACTGTTTTTT. Residues: CASSYRRDEKLFF. The chain joins TRBV2 to TRBJ1-4; D may be TRBD1 (5 bases). From germline, CDR1 is SNHLY and CDR2 FYNNEI. The CDR3 is 13 residues long. V was shortened by 5 bases and J by 6 bases, with 10 bases between the two germline ends.

This CDR3 is CSVGRQTVNTEAFF. The CDR3 nucleotides are TGCAGCGTTGGCCGACAGACAGTGAACACTGAAGCTTTCTTT. The chain recombines TRBV29-1 with TRBJ1-1; tentative D call: TRBD1 (5 bases). Per germline, CDR1 SQVTM and CDR2 ANQGSEA. The CDR3 has 14 amino acids. V lost 4 bases and J 0 bases, leaving 12 bases between the germline ends.

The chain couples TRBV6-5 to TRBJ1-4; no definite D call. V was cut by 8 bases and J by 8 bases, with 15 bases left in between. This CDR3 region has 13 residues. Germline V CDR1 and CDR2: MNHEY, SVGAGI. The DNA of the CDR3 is TGTGCCAGCCTCCGCGGGAACGTAGAAAAACTGTTTTTT. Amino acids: CASLRGNVEKLFF.

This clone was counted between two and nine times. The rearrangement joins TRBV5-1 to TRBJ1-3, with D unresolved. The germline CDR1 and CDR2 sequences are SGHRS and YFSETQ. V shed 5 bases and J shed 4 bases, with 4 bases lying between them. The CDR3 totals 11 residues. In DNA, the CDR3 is TGCGCCAGCAGGAAAGGAAACACCATATATTTT. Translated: CASRKGNTIYF.

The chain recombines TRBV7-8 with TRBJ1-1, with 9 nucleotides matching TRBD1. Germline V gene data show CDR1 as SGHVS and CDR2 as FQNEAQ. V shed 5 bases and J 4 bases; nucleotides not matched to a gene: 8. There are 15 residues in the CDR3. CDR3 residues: CASSVTGGESTEAFF. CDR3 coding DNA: TGTGCCAGCAGCGTGACAGGGGGGGAAAGCACTGAAGCTTTCTTT.

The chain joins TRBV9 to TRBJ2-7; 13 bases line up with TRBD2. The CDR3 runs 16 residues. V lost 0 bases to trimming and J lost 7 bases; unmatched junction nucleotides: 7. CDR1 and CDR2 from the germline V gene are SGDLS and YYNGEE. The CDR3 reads CASSVGTSGGLGEQYF. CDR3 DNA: TGTGCCAGCAGCGTAGGGACTAGCGGGGGTCTAGGGGAGCAGTACTTC.

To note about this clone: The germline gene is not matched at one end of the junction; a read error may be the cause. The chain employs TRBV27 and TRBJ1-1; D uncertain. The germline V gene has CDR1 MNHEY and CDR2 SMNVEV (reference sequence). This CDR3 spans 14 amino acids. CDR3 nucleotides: TGTGCCAGCAGTCTATCCGGGCTGAACACTGAAGCTTTCTTT. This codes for CASSLSGLNTEAFF.

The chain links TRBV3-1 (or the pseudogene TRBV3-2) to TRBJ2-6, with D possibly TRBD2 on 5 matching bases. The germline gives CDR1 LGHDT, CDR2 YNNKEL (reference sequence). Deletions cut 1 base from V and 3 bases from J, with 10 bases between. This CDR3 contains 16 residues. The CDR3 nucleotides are TGTGCCAGCAGCCAAGCCCCCCGGGGTGGGGCCAACGTCCTGACTTTC. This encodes CASSQAPRGGANVLTF.

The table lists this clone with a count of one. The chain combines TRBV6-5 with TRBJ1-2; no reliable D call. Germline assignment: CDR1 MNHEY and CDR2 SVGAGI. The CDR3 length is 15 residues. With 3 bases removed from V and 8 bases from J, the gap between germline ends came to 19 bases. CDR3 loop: CASSYSGVASGGYTF. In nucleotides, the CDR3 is TGTGCCAGCAGTTATTCAGGTGTGGCATCAGGAGGCTACACCTTC.

The CDR3 region has the DNA TGTGCCAGCAGCTTTTCCGGGGCCAACGTCCTGACTTTC. The encoded protein is CASSFSGANVLTF. The chain combines TRBV5-6 with TRBJ2-6; D gene ambiguous. Trimming took off 2 bases at V and 4 bases at J, with 4 bases between the two ends. There are 13 residues in the CDR3. Germline lookup yields CDR1 SGHDT and CDR2 YYEEEE. The entire variable domain, with the rest obtained from reference TRBV5-6 and TRBJ2-6, is as follows: DAGVTQSPTHLIKTRGQQVTLRCSPKSGHDTVSWYQQALGQGPQFIFQYYEEEERQRGNFPDRFSGHQFPNYSSELNVNALLLGDSALYLCASSFSGANVLTFGAGSRLTVL.

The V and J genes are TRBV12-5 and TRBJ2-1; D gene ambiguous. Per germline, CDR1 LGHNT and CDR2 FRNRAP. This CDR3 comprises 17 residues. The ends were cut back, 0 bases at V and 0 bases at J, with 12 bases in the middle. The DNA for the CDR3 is TGTGCTAGTGGTTTGGTCCTGGGGATATCCTCCTACAATGAGCAGTTCTTC. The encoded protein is CASGLVLGISSYNEQFF.

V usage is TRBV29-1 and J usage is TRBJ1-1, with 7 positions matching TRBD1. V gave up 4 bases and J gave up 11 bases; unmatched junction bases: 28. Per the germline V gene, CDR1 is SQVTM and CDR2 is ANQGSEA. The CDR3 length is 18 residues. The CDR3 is CSVVIFGPGGRKTGGAFF. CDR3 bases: TGCAGCGTTGTCATCTTTGGGCCAGGGGGACGAAAAACGGGCGGCGCTTTCTTT.

The CDR3 region has the DNA TGTGCCAGCAGAAAGGAGGCGGGGAACTATGGCTACACCTTC. Protein product: CASRKEAGNYGYTF. The chain has TRBV6-5 and TRBJ1-2, with D unresolved. Between the trimmed V and J ends, which lost 6 bases and 2 bases, there was a span of 13 bases. This CDR3 is 14 amino acids long. In germline, CDR1 is MNHEY, CDR2 SVGAGI.

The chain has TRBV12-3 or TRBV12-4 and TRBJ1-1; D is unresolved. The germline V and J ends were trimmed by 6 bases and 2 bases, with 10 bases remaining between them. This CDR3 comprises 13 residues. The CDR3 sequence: CASSRELNTEAFF. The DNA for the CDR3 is TGTGCCAGCAGCCGGGAGCTCAACACTGAAGCTTTCTTT.

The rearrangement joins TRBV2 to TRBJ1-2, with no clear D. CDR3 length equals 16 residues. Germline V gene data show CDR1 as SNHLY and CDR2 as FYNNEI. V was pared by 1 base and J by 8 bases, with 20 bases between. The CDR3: CASSEVLRVSPRGYTF. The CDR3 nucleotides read TGTGCCAGCAGTGAAGTGTTAAGGGTTTCCCCTCGCGGCTACACCTTC. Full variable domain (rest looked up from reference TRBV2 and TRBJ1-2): EPEVTQTPSHQVTQMGQEVILRCVPISNHLYFYWYRQILGQKVEFLVSFYNNEISEKSEIFDDQFSVERPDGSNFTLKIRSTKLEDSAMYFCASSEVLRVSPRGYTFGSGTRLTVV.